The entry below describes one T cell receptor (beta chain). Its specificity is unknown. Trimming removed 1 base at V and 8 bases at J, with 14 bases between. The germline gives CDR1 MNHEY, CDR2 SMNVEV (reference sequence). The CDR3 covers 14 residues. Repertoires were generated with immunoSEQ multiplex PCR, while TCRdb's copy carries only in-frame clones and drops some. Of 150,000 to 200,000 clones listed, around nine tenths are singletons. The sample comes from a study of cytotoxic CD8 clonotypes in ibrutinib-treated CLL. As for the study in general: After treatment lasting a median roughly 13 months, range 6 to 36, response samples were collected. Study results and caveats: With treatment, public clonotypes, which were uncommon, either contracted or remained stable. Before falling back toward baseline at progression, clonality had risen at the time of ibrutinib response. Clonality correlated strongly with circulating CD8+ T cells and exceeded age-matched healthy donors at baseline.

This rearrangement joins TRBV27 to TRBJ1-2, with no clear D. The sequence was collected from a human donor with chronic lymphocytic leukemia. The specimen comprised PBMCs, sampled at disease progression, from a patient treated with ibrutinib. CDR3 amino acids: CASSLYPVGYGYTF. The CDR3 DNA is TGTGCCAGCAGTTTATACCCGGTGGGATACGGCTACACCTTC.